What follows describes a single TCR beta chain. The antigen remains undetermined. This entry belongs to a study of cytomegalovirus exposure and HLA in healthy donors. Study-level findings and limits: The productive fraction for most TCR beta V segments was about 87% or about 30% in an earlier analysis.

Trimming stripped 3 bases from V and 6 bases from J, with 17 bases between. Germline V CDR1 and CDR2: SQVTM, ANQGSEA. The CDR3 consists of 15 residues. The primer mix had 60 Vbeta and 13 Jbeta primers. Only in-frame clones appear in the TCRdb table, and some are missing; sequencing was by immunoSEQ multiplex PCR. The sample holds 93,000 or so clones. Specimen: PBMCs. The TCR originated in a man in his forties in good health and CMV-seronegative. The rearrangement uses TRBV29-1 and TRBJ2-2; the D gene is possibly TRBD1 (6 bases). The CDR3 protein is CSVDLAGVPSGELFF. In DNA form, the CDR3 reads TGCAGCGTTGATTTGGCAGGGGTACCGTCCGGGGAGCTGTTTTTT.